This is a list of T cell receptor beta chains from one sample in a study of T cell changes during pregnancy in multiple sclerosis. This table comes from immunoSEQ multiplex PCR, and its TCRdb copy is limited to in-frame clones, with some not included. Here the sample spans tens of thousands of clones, roughly nine tenths being singletons. The specimen was CD4+ T cells from peripheral blood mononuclear cells, collected in the third trimester of pregnancy. These receptors originate from a female donor in good health, enrolled as a control in a pregnancy study. Both conserved end residues are part of each CDR3. D genes are given only for firm matches. Size values are once, few and many counts, or a class for expanded clones, and some rows have none.

size | D | J | V | CDR3 | DNA
. | . | TRBJ2-3 | TRBV5-1 | CASSSGPVGPDTQYF | TGCGCCAGCAGTTCTGGACCGGTGGGGCCAGATACGCAGTATTTT
. | TRBD2 | TRBJ2-3 | TRBV10-3 | CAISRQGSSGGGPDTQYF | TGTGCCATCAGTCGCCAGGGATCTAGCGGGGGGGGGCCAGATACGCAGTATTTT
. | . | TRBJ1-5 | TRBV27 | CASSLSSRYSNQPQHF | TGTGCCAGCAGTTTATCTTCCAGATATAGCAATCAGCCCCAGCATTTT
. | TRBD1 | TRBJ1-5 | TRBV2 | CASSDLAGGHSNQPQHF | TGTGCCAGCAGTGATTTGGCAGGGGGACATAGCAATCAGCCCCAGCATTTT
. | . | TRBJ2-3 | TRBV5-6 | CASSSRQLTDTQYF | TGTGCCAGCAGCTCTAGACAGCTCACAGATACGCAGTATTTT
. | TRBD2 | TRBJ2-4 | TRBV7-9 | CASSLELAGKNIQYF | TGTGCCAGCAGCTTAGAACTAGCGGGGAAAAACATTCAGTACTTC
once | . | TRBJ1-4 | TRBV5-5 | CASSFRRQDNEKLFF | TGTGCCAGCAGCTTCAGGAGGCAGGATAATGAAAAACTGTTTTTT
. | TRBD1 | TRBJ2-7 | TRBV19 | CASSTLDRGNVYEQYF | TGTGCCAGTAGTACACTAGACAGGGGGAACGTTTACGAGCAGTACTTC
. | . | TRBJ2-5 | TRBV28 | CASRPSPPETQYF | TGTGCCAGCAGACCTAGCCCCCCAGAGACCCAGTACTTC
. | . | TRBJ1-2 | TRBV6-5 | CASSHDSNYGYTF | TGTGCCAGCAGCCACGACAGTAACTATGGCTACACCTTC
. | . | TRBJ2-7 | TRBV10-1 | CASSESSPTPDREGFYEQYF | TGCGCCAGCAGTGAGTCGTCCCCCACACCGGACAGGGAGGGGTTCTACGAGCAGTACTTC
. | TRBD2 | TRBJ2-7 | TRBV4-2 | CASSQGRLAGIERYEQYF | TGTGCCAGCAGCCAAGGAAGACTAGCGGGAATAGAAAGGTACGAGCAGTACTTC
. | . | TRBJ1-1 | TRBV19 | CASSRTPGRTEAFF | TGTGCCAGTAGTAGAACCCCAGGGAGGACTGAAGCTTTCTTT
. | TRBD1 | TRBJ2-1 | TRBV28 | CASSRPGQYNEQFF | TGTGCCAGCAGTAGGCCGGGACAGTACAATGAGCAGTTCTTC
few | . | TRBJ2-2 | TRBV9 | CASSVASRSGELFF | TGTGCCAGCAGCGTAGCTTCCCGGTCCGGGGAGCTGTTTTTT
. | . | TRBJ1-2 | TRBV7-9 | CASHWVDWANYGYTF | TGTGCCAGCCACTGGGTGGACTGGGCTAACTATGGCTACACCTTC
. | . | TRBJ1-2 | TRBV19 | CASRDTTNYGYTF | TGTGCCAGCCGGGACACCACTAACTATGGCTACACCTTC
. | . | TRBJ1-1 | TRBV4-3 | CASSQGTDGLSEAFF | TGCGCCAGCAGCCAAGGGACAGATGGGCTGTCTGAAGCTTTCTTT